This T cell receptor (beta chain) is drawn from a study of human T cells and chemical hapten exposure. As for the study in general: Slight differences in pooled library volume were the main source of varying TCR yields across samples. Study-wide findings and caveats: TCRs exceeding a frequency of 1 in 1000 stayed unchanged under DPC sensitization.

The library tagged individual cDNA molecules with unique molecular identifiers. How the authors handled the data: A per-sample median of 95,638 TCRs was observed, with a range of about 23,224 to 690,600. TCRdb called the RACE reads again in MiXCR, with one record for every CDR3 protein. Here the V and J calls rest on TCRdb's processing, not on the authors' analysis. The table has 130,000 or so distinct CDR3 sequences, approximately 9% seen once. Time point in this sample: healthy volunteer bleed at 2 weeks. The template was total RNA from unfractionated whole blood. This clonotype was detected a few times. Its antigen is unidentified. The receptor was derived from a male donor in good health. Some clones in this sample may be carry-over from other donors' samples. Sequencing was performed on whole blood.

The DNA for the CDR3 is TGTGCCAGCAGCCAAGGACCCGGGGGGTACAATGAGCAGTTCTTC. Its protein is CASSQGPGGYNEQFF. This chain joins TRBV7-9 and TRBJ2-1; 7 bases fit TRBD2. The CDR3 loop spans 15 amino acids. Per germline, CDR1 SEHNR and CDR2 FQNEAQ (reference sequence). J was trimmed by 4 bases and V by 5 bases; bases with no gene match: 8.